A single T cell receptor (beta chain) is shown here with its context. This entry is derived from a study of blood T cell repertoires in COVID-19. Study overall: Acute and convalescent COVID-19 specimens originated in the United States, Italy and Spain. Sources were T cells, B-cell-depleted T cells, or PBMCs; the material itself was cDNA or gDNA.

Trimming took off 5 bases at V and 3 bases at J, with 16 bases between the two ends. CDR1 is SEHNR and CDR2 is FQNEAQ in the germline V gene (reference sequence). This CDR3 has 16 amino acids. Methods used by the authors: Counts of nucleated cells, estimated from reference gene primer amplification, were obtained. Sequencing was performed with immunoSEQ multiplex PCR; in TCRdb, only in-frame clones are kept and a portion is missing. V, J and clone size are those of that table, while D and trimming were read from the DNA. The sample has more than 200,000 clones; 70% to 90% are singletons. The sequence came from a man aged 25-45 years with active or convalescent COVID-19. The J gene is TRBJ2-2, the V gene TRBV7-9; D gene unclear. Sequencing used peripheral blood. CDR3 in amino acids: CASSGPQMAHTGELFF. The CDR3 coding sequence is TGTGCCAGCAGCGGCCCCCAGATGGCTCACACCGGGGAGCTGTTTTTT.